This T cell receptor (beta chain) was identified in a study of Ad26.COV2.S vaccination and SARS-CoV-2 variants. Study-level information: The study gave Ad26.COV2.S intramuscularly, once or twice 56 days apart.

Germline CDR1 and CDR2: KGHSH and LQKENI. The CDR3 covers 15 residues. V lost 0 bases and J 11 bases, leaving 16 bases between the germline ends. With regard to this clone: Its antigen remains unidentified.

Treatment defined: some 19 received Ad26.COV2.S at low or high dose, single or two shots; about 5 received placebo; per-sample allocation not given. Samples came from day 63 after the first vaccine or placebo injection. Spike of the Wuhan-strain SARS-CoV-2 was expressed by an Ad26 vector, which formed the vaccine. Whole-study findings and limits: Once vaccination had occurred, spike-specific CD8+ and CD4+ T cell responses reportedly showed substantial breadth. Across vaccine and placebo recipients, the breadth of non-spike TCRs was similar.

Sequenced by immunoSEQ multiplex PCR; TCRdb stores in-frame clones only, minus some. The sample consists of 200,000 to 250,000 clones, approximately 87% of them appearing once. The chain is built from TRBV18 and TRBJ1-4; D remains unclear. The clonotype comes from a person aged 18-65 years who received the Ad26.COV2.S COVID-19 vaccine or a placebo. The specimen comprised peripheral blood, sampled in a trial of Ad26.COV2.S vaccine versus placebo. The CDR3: CASSPPNELSGKLFF. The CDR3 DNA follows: TGTGCCAGCTCACCACCGAACGAGTTGAGTGGGAAACTGTTTTTT. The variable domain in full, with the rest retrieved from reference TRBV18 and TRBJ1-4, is NAGVMQNPRHLVRRRGQEARLRCSPMKGHSHVYWYRQLPEEGLKFMVYLQKENIIDESGMPKERFSAEFPKEGPSILRIQQVVRGDSAAYFCASSPPNELSGKLFFGSGTQLSVL.